The 10 T cell receptor beta chains presented below share a single source sample, sequenced in a study of beta chain features in type 1 diabetes. Since all of the isolated RNA was reverse transcribed, expressed TCRB transcripts were what got sequenced. Profiling relied on immunoSEQ multiplex PCR, and the TCRdb table lists in-frame clones only, not all of them. The sample comprises some 240,000 clones, roughly 16% of which are singletons, and approximately 0.081% rests with the top ten. Findings of the study overall: Significant though moderate, a shortening of TCRB CDR3s appeared in all four CD4+ subsets of Type 1 diabetes patients.

Antigen specificity for these receptors is unknown. The material sequenced was naive CD4+ T cells from blood. All receptors come from a man aged 25-40 years with type 1 diabetes.

This clone turned up a few times. The rearrangement links TRBV21-1 to TRBJ2-1; the table's TRBD2 call for D was not verified on the DNA. TRBV21-1 constitutes a pseudogene. The CDR3 consists of 14 residues. CDR3 bases: TGTGCCAGCAGCAAAGCTGATCGATCGGGTGAGCAGTTCTTC. Translated, it gives CASSKADRSGEQFF.

The V call is TRBV29-1, the J call TRBJ1-2; TRBD1 might be the D (6 bases). CDR1 and CDR2 (germline): SQVTM, ANQGSEA. The CDR3 contains 14 residues. Trimming cost V 4 bases and J 6 bases, with 18 bases left between them. The chain's CDR3 is CSVGVVGGVDGYTF. For the CDR3, the DNA is TGCAGCGTTGGAGTCGTAGGGGGAGTTGATGGCTACACCTTC.

The chain employs TRBV9 and TRBJ2-5; no definite D call. The length of the CDR3 is 17 residues. The germline gives CDR1 SGDLS, CDR2 YYNGEE. The V end was cut by 3 bases, the J end by 1 base, with 19 bases between. The CDR3 loop is CASSDPVGGVIQETQYF. The DNA for the CDR3 is TGTGCCAGCAGCGACCCGGTCGGCGGCGTGATCCAAGAGACCCAGTACTTC.

The chain couples TRBV28 to TRBJ2-1; D unclear. The CDR3 runs to 11 residues. The germline gives CDR1 MDHEN, CDR2 SYDVKM. The germline V and J ends were trimmed by 8 bases and 2 bases, with 4 bases remaining between them. The CDR3 loop reads CASGTYNEQFF. The CDR3 bases are TGTGCCAGCGGAACCTACAATGAGCAGTTCTTC.

The chain employs TRBV28 and TRBJ2-1; 9 nucleotides align to TRBD2. CDR1 is MDHEN and CDR2 is SYDVKM in the germline V gene. There are 17 residues in the CDR3. J lost 6 bases, V lost 4 bases, and 13 bases had no gene match. As DNA, the CDR3 is TGTGCCAGCAGTTCCCCAGGTAGCGGGAGACAACTCAATGAGCAGTTCTTC. Amino acid sequence: CASSSPGSGRQLNEQFF.

The chain links TRBV10-3 to TRBJ2-7; D is perhaps TRBD2 (5 bases). V was cut by 5 bases and J by 2 bases, with 10 bases left in between. Germline loops: CDR1 ENHRY, CDR2 SYGVKD. The CDR3 extends over 13 amino acids. CDR3 sequence (DNA): TGTGCCATCAGTACTAGTGACACCTACGAGCAGTACTTC. Amino acids: CAISTSDTYEQYF.

The rearrangement joins TRBV29-1 to TRBJ2-5, with 8 positions matching TRBD2. This CDR3 region has 12 residues. Trimming cost V 6 bases and J 5 bases; bases outside gene matches: 5. The germline V gene has CDR1 SQVTM and CDR2 ANQGSEA. In DNA form, the CDR3 reads TGCAGCGTCGCGACTAGCGCTGAGACCCAGTACTTC. Translated: CSVATSAETQYF.

This clone was picked up a small number of times. The chain joins TRBV15 to TRBJ2-7; a weak D match, TRBD1 (5 bases). CDR1 and CDR2 from the germline V gene are LNHNV and YYDKDF (reference sequence). The CDR3 has 15 residues. The V end lost 0 bases, the J end lost 4 bases, and 13 bases lay between the germline ends. CDR3: CATSRDQGKGYEQYF. CDR3 in DNA: TGTGCCACCAGCAGAGATCAGGGCAAGGGGTACGAGCAGTACTTC.

The chain is built from TRBV29-1 and TRBJ2-7; 7 positions match TRBD2. CDR3 length: 13 amino acids. CDR1 is SQVTM, CDR2 ANQGSEA, per germline. The CDR3 is CGTAGPRLYEQYF. The CDR3 region has the DNA TGCGGTACAGCGGGGCCTCGCCTCTACGAGCAGTACTTC.

The chain links TRBV5-4 to TRBJ1-2; D call uncertain. The germline gives CDR1 SGHNT, CDR2 YYREEE (reference sequence). The germline V and J ends were trimmed by 4 bases and 0 bases, with 13 bases remaining between them. The CDR3 contains 15 residues. CDR3 in DNA: TGTGCCAGCAGCAGCCCGAGGGCTACTAACTATGGCTACACCTTC. It yields the protein CASSSPRATNYGYTF. The full variable domain, in which reference TRBV5-4 and TRBJ1-2 provide the parts outside the CDR3, is ETGVTQSPTHLIKTRGQQVTLRCSSQSGHNTVSWYQQALGQGPQFIFQYYREEENGRGNFPPRFSGLQFPNYSSELNVNALELDDSALYLCASSSPRATNYGYTFGSGTRLTVV.